The T cell receptor beta chain described here comes from a study of shared clonotypes between healthy human individuals. At deep level, the assay was performed. In the authors' workflow: There were no quality scores in the junction-only immunoSEQ sequences, so filtering differed. Here immunoSEQ multiplex PCR was the method, and the copy in TCRdb shows in-frame clones only, minus some. V and J calls and clone size follow that table, whereas D and trimming were derived from the DNA. The sample yields about 490,000 clones, 60% to 85% seen once. The CDR3 extends over 14 amino acids. Germline-derived CDR1 and CDR2 are MDHEN and SYDVKM. V gave up 5 bases and J gave up 4 bases, with 14 bases separating them. When samples were unsorted, 85 million to 95 million PBMCs were used for genomic DNA.

What was sequenced was PBMCs. V gene TRBV28 combines with J gene TRBJ1-2; TRBD1 might be the D (6 bases). The sequence came from a woman in her 40s in good health. Some clones in this sample may be carry-over from other donors' samples. CDR3 DNA sequence: TGTGCCAGCAGTCCCCCACAGGGAGCCTATGGCTACACCTTC. This codes for CASSPPQGAYGYTF.